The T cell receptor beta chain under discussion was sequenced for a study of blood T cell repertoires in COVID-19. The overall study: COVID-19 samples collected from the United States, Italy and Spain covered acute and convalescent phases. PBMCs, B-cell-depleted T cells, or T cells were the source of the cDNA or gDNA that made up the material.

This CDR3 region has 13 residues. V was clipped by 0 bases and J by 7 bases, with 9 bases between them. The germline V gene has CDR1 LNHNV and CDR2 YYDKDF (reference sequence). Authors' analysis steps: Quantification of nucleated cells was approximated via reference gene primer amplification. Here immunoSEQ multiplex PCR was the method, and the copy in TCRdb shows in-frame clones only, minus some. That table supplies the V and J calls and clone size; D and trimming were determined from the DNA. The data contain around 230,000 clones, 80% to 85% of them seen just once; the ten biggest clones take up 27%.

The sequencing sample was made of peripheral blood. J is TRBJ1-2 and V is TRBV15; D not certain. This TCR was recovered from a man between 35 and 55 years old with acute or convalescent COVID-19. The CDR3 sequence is CATSRDTETGYTF. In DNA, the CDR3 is TGTGCCACCAGCAGAGATACGGAGACTGGCTACACCTTC. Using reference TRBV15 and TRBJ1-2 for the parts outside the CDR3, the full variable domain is DAMVIQNPRYQVTQFGKPVTLSCSQTLNHNVMYWYQQKSSQAPKLLFHYYDKDFNNEADTPDNFQSRRPNTSFCFLDIRSPGLGDTAMYLCATSRDTETGYTFGSGTRLTVV.